The rows below give T cell receptor beta chains drawn from one sample of a study of Ad26.COV2.S vaccination and SARS-CoV-2 variants. The method was immunoSEQ multiplex PCR; TCRdb's version includes in-frame clones alone and lacks a portion of them. The sample includes about 350,000 clones, 80% to 90% seen only once; the top ten take roughly a tenth. The sequencing used peripheral blood, collected in a trial of Ad26.COV2.S vaccine versus placebo. The receptors originated from a person aged 18-60 years who received the Ad26.COV2.S COVID-19 vaccine or a placebo. Both conserved end residues are part of each CDR3.

TRBJ1-1 TRBV19 CASRWLPAGDTEAFF
TRBJ1-1 TRBV21-1 CASSKGPGAPNTEAFF
TRBJ1-4 TRBV12-3/TRBV12-4 CASSFRGREKLFF
TRBJ2-1 TRBV13 CASSSRDRDYNEQFF
TRBJ1-1 TRBV7-2 CASSLGQMNTEAFF
TRBJ2-1 TRBV7-3 CASSGQKTASYNEQFF
TRBJ2-7 TRBV28 CASSPSREQYF
TRBJ1-5 TRBV4-3 CASSLSQGMGQPQHF
TRBJ2-7 TRBV10-1 CASSGDWTYEQYF
TRBJ2-1 TRBV7-6 CASSLELAVFNEQFF
TRBJ2-7 TRBV5-6 CASSSSSYEQYF
TRBJ1-1 TRBV5-5 CASSIQGFNTEAFF
TRBJ2-1 TRBV5-1 CASSLAGYLLDEQFF
TRBJ1-1 TRBV30 CAWTPGLKNTEAFF
TRBJ1-3 TRBV3-1/TRBV3-2 CASSHLTRTGQKSSSGNTIYF
TRBJ2-7 TRBV7-8 CASRGGSEQYF
TRBJ2-7 TRBV27 CASSLAGLHEQYF
TRBJ2-7 TRBV10-2 CASSEGYEQYF
TRBJ2-6 TRBV6-2/TRBV6-3 CASSYTSGGANVLTF
TRBJ1-2 TRBV27 CASSPRGYGYTF
TRBJ2-4 TRBV4-1 CASSQVGEAAKNIQYF
TRBJ1-2 TRBV27 CASSSPRDRGTNGYTF
TRBJ1-2 TRBV13 CASSGGTAGYGYTF
TRBJ2-3 TRBV14 CASSEQGAADTQYF
TRBJ2-7 TRBV9 CASSVVGNAHEQYF
TRBJ2-5 TRBV24-1 CATSETGETQYF
TRBJ2-7 TRBV7-8 CASSTATGGGKSYEQYF
TRBJ2-5 TRBV6-2/TRBV6-3 CASSSIKGRRVQETQYF
TRBJ1-4 TRBV30 CAWGATNEKLFF
TRBJ2-7 TRBV7-2 CASSLSSGRTPPYEQYF
TRBJ1-3 TRBV5-4 CASSSTNTIYF
TRBJ1-1 TRBV10-2 CASSAAGMNTEAFF
TRBJ2-6 TRBV28 CASRTGGSISGANVLTF
TRBJ2-7 TRBV6-6 CASRLLANSYEQYF
TRBJ2-1 TRBV24-1 CATSAGGQKGGNEQFF
TRBJ1-6 TRBV27 CASSLFPVVAGNSPLHF
TRBJ2-7 TRBV18 CASSPRQGNRYEQYF
TRBJ2-7 TRBV7-6 CASSFGTDHSYEQYF
TRBJ2-1 TRBV7-2 CASSLGWESYNEQFF
TRBJ2-5 TRBV27 CASSLSQPWSGETQYF
TRBJ1-3 TRBV5-1 CASSLGGNAGNTIYF
TRBJ2-7 TRBV19 CASSTLTELSEQYF
TRBJ1-5 TRBV15 CATSRDRGQNQPQHF
TRBJ1-4 TRBV5-6 CASSPGGVTNEKLFF
TRBJ1-2 TRBV10-3 CAIHRNGSQGANYGYTF
TRBJ2-7 TRBV7-3 CASSPWPGSEQYF
TRBJ2-7 TRBV2 CASSERPPEQYF
TRBJ2-7 TRBV28 CASSQTSGRTEEQYF
TRBJ1-5 TRBV6-5 CASITQGTNQPQHF
TRBJ1-2 TRBV7-9 CASSLEQGQYGYTF
TRBJ1-2 TRBV6-6 CASRGQGYGYTF
TRBJ1-2 TRBV7-9 CASSLGGTHYGYTF
TRBJ1-6 TRBV19 CASSIGGRENSPLHF
TRBJ1-1 TRBV6-5 CASMLRGANTEAFF
TRBJ2-6 TRBV4-2 CASSQDKASGGASGANVLTF
TRBJ1-4 TRBV28 CASSPRGEKLFF